Sequencing of this TCR beta chain was carried out in a study of T cells in Graves' hyperthyroidism and ophthalmopathy. Study information: Blood was drawn when the patient was first diagnosed and still untreated.

Template material for amplifying TCR beta CDR3 regions consisted of RNA transcripts. First-round RT-PCR targeting the TCR CDR3 was performed with the HTBI primer set. TCRdb re-called the multiplex PCR reads through MiXCR, storing one row per CDR3 protein. Here the sample spans 550,000 to 800,000 distinct CDR3 sequences, roughly 17% being singletons. Graves' hyperthyroidism showing no ophthalmopathy progression within 18 months was considered stable. Roughly 10 ml of fresh peripheral blood supplied the PBMCs. CDR3 size: 15 residues. Germline V gene lookup returns CDR1 MNHNS and CDR2 SASEGT. Details on this clonotype: Its antigen remains unidentified. A junction end diverges from the germline sequence, so it may reflect a read error.

Study-level findings and limits: Onset of ophthalmopathy came a median around 6.5 months after the model predicted it.

Source material: blood. The origin of this receptor is a man younger than 30 with Graves' hyperthyroidism. The chain employs TRBV6-1 and TRBJ2-7; either TRBD1 or TRBD2 may fit D (5 bases each). CDR3 region: CVSSEKPGPIYEQYF. The CDR3 region has the DNA TGTGTCAGCAGTGAAAAGCCGGGACCCATCTACGAGCAGTACTTC.